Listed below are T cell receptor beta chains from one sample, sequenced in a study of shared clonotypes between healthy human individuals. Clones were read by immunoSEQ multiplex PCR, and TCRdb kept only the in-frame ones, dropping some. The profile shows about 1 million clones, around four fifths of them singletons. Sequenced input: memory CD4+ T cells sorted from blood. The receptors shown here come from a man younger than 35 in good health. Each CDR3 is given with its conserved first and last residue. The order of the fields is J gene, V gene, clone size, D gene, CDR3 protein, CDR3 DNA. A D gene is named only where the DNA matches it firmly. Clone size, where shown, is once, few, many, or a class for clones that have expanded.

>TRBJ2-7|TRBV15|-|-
CATSRDLNGEQYF
TGTGCCACCAGCAGAGATCTCAACGGCGAGCAGTACTTC
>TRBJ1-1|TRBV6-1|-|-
CASSLDSGAEAFF
TGTGCCAGCAGTCTCGACAGCGGGGCTGAAGCTTTCTTT
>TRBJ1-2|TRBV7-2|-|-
CASSLVAGGGYGYTF
TGTGCCAGCAGCTTAGTTGCGGGGGGAGGGTATGGCTACACCTTC
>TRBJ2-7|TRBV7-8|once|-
CASSLASQGEQYF
TGTGCCAGCAGCTTAGCGAGTCAGGGCGAGCAGTACTTC
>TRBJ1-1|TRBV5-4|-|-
CASSLGERLDTEAFF
TGTGCCAGCAGCTTGGGAGAGAGATTGGACACTGAAGCTTTCTTT
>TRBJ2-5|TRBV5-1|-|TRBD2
CASSGGLAGFTETQYF
TGCGCCAGCAGCGGGGGACTAGCGGGGTTTACGGAGACCCAGTACTTC
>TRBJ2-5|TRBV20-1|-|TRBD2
CSIAGAETQYF
TGCAGCATAGCGGGAGCAGAGACCCAGTACTTC
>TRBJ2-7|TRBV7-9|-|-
CASSNRDTYEQYF
TGTGCCAGCAGTAACCGGGACACCTACGAGCAGTACTTC
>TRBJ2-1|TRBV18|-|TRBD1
CASSTTGTGEGKFYNEQFF
TGTGCCAGCTCAACAACCGGGACAGGGGAAGGGAAATTCTACAATGAGCAGTTCTTC
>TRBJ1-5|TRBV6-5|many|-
CASSDRSNQPQHF
TGTGCCAGCAGTGACAGAAGCAATCAGCCCCAGCATTTT
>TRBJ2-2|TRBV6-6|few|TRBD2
CASSFSREANTGELFF
TGTGCCAGCAGCTTTTCCCGGGAGGCGAACACCGGGGAGCTGTTTTTT
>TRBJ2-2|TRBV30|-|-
CAWKVAMILTHNTGELFF
TGTGCCTGGAAGGTGGCAATGATTTTGACTCACAACACCGGGGAGCTGTTTTTT
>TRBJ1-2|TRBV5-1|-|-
CASSLGTYGYTF
TGCGCCAGCAGCTTGGGGACGTATGGCTACACCTTC
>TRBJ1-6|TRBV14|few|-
CASSPFWNSPLHF
TGTGCCAGCAGCCCGTTTTGGAATTCACCCCTCCACTTT
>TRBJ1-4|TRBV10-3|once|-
CAISASTNEKLFF
TGTGCCATCAGTGCCTCAACTAATGAAAAACTGTTTTTT
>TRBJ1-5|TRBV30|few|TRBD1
CAWSPDRGTVSYNQPQHF
TGTGCCTGGAGCCCTGACAGGGGAACAGTCTCCTATAATCAGCCCCAGCATTTT
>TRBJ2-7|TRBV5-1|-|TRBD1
CASSLEGRQGSYEQYF
TGCGCCAGCAGCTTGGAAGGCCGACAGGGATCCTACGAGCAGTACTTC
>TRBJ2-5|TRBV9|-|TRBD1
CASSSGQVPLGETQYF
TGTGCCAGCAGCTCAGGACAGGTCCCACTTGGGGAGACCCAGTACTTC
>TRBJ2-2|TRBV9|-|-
CASSVYSTGELFF
TGTGCCAGCAGCGTTTACAGCACCGGGGAGCTGTTTTTT
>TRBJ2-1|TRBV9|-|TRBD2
CASSLRLAAYNEQFF
TGTGCCAGCAGCCTCCGACTAGCGGCTTACAATGAGCAGTTCTTC
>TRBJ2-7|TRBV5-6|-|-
CASSLGQTFSYEQYF
TGTGCCAGCAGCTTGGGTCAGACGTTCTCCTACGAGCAGTACTTC
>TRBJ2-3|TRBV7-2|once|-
CASSQWGGQSTDTQYF
TGTGCCAGCAGCCAGTGGGGGGGACAGAGCACAGATACGCAGTATTTT
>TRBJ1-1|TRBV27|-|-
CASSFGGTVRTAFF
TGTGCCAGCAGTTTCGGGGGGACGGTTCGAACAGCTTTCTTT
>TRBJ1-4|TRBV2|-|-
CASMRNIEKLFF
TGTGCCAGCATGCGTAATATTGAAAAACTGTTTTTT
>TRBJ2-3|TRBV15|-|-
CATSRDKAPGLSGDTQYF
TGTGCCACCAGCAGAGATAAGGCGCCGGGACTGTCTGGGGATACGCAGTATTTT
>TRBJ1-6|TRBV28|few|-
CASGFSPLHF
TGTGCCAGCGGATTTTCACCCCTCCACTTT
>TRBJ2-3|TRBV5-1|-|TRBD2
CASSPPGGPTDTQYF
TGCGCCAGCAGCCCCCCGGGGGGGCCCACAGATACGCAGTATTTT
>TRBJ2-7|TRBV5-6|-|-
CASSLEGLYEQYF
TGTGCCAGCAGCTTGGAAGGGCTCTACGAGCAGTACTTC
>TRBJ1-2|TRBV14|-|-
CASSQEVLSWKGTGDYGYTF
TGTGCCAGCAGCCAAGAGGTCCTCTCGTGGAAGGGCACGGGGGACTATGGCTACACCTTC
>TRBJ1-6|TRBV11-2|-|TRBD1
CASSLGDRGNSPLHF
TGTGCCAGCAGCTTGGGGGACAGGGGTAATTCACCCCTCCACTTT
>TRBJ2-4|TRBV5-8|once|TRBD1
CASSLEGRSGGAKNIQYF
TGTGCCAGCAGCTTGGAAGGGCGGTCAGGGGGAGCCAAAAACATTCAGTACTTC
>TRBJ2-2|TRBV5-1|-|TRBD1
CASSFGQGGTGELFF
TGCGCCAGCAGCTTCGGACAGGGCGGGACCGGGGAGCTGTTTTTT
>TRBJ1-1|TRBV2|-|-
CASRGGRNTEAFF
TGTGCCAGCCGTGGTGGAAGGAACACTGAAGCTTTCTTT
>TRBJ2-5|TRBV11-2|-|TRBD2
CASSHQRLAGVETQYF
TGTGCCAGCAGTCATCAGCGACTAGCGGGAGTAGAGACCCAGTACTTC
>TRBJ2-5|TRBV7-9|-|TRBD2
CASSLARTRASYQETQYF
TGTGCCAGCAGCTTAGCCCGGACTAGAGCTTCGTACCAAGAGACCCAGTACTTC
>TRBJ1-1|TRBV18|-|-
CASSGATRNTEAFF
TGTGCCAGCTCAGGGGCAACAAGGAACACTGAAGCTTTCTTT
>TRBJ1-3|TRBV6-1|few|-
CASKTNSGNTIYF
TGTGCCAGCAAAACTAACTCTGGAAACACCATATATTTT
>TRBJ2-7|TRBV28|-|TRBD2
CASSPGLVSYEQYF
TGTGCCAGCAGTCCTGGACTAGTTTCCTACGAGCAGTACTTC
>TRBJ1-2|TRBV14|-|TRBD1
CASSQDLGAPTGAGYTF
TGTGCCAGCAGCCAAGATCTGGGGGCCCCGACAGGGGCTGGCTACACCTTC
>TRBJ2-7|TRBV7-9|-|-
CASSSTDDPTKQYF
TGTGCCAGCAGCTCGACGGACGACCCTACAAAGCAGTACTTC
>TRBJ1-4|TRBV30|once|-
CAWSVRPEKLFF
TGTGCCTGGAGTGTACGTCCTGAAAAACTGTTTTTT
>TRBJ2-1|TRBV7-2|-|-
CASSAYNEQFF
TGTGCCAGCAGCGCATACAATGAGCAGTTCTTC
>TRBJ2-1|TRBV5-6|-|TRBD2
CASSNVWASGGNEQFF
TGTGCCAGCTCAAACGTATGGGCTAGCGGGGGAAATGAGCAGTTCTTC
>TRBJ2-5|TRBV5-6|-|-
CASSRIGGHQETQYF
TGTGCCAGCAGCAGGATCGGGGGCCACCAAGAGACCCAGTACTTC
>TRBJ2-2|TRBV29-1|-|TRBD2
CSVQGLAGGTGELFF
TGCAGCGTTCAGGGACTAGCGGGAGGAACCGGGGAGCTGTTTTTT
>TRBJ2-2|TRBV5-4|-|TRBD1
CASSPGTGLGNTGELFF
TGTGCCAGCAGCCCTGGGACAGGCCTCGGGAACACCGGGGAGCTGTTTTTT